The sequence of this TCR beta chain was determined in a study of cytomegalovirus exposure and HLA in healthy donors. CDR3 length: 19 residues. V lost 2 bases, J lost 0 bases, and 12 bases stayed unmatched. Per the germline V gene, CDR1 is MDHEN and CDR2 is SYDVKM. The PCR had 60 Vbeta and 13 Jbeta primers. Original data processing: Later, some 79 million unique TCR beta chains were counted in an analysis, and about 10 million of them were shared. Assay: immunoSEQ multiplex PCR; the TCRdb copy retains only in-frame clones and omits some. V and J calls and clone size are those listed in that table; D and trimming were worked out from the DNA. The sample includes fewer than 200,000 clones, approximately 81% of them seen just once. Broader study findings: The later analysis indicated that the majority of CMV-associated TCR beta chains appeared HLA-restricted.

This clone was detected a few times. Its antigen is unknown. The source material was PBMCs. The rearrangement joins TRBV28 to TRBJ2-3; 9 bases agree with TRBD1. The receptor comes from a woman aged 25 to 39 in good health and CMV-seronegative. Here the CDR3 reads CASSLVLYFGTGSTDTQYF. The CDR3 DNA reads TGTGCCAGCAGTTTAGTCCTCTATTTTGGGACAGGGAGCACAGATACGCAGTATTTT.